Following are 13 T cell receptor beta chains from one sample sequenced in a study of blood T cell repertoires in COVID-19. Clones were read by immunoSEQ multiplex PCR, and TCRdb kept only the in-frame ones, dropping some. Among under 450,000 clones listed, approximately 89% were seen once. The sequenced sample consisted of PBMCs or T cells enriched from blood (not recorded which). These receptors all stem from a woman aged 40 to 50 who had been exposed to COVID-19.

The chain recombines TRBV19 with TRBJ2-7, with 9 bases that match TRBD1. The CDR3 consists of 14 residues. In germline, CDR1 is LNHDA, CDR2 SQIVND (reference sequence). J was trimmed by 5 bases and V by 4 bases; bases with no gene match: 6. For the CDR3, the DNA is TGTGCCAGTAGTAAGGACAGGGGATCCCACGAGCAGTACTTC. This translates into CASSKDRGSHEQYF.

The CDR3 DNA sequence: TGTGCCAGCAACGGGGGGTGGGGTCAGCCCCAGCATTTT. This sequence encodes CASNGGWGQPQHF. The chain employs TRBV2 and TRBJ1-5; D might be TRBD1 (5 bases). The CDR3 is 13 residues long. V gave up 7 bases and J gave up 6 bases, with 13 bases separating them. Germline V gives CDR1 SNHLY, CDR2 FYNNEI.

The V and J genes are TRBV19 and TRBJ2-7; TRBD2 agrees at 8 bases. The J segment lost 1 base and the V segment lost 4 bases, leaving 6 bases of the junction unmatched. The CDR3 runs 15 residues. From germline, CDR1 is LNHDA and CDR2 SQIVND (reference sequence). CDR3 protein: CASSNQRGSSYEQYF. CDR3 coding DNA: TGTGCCAGTAGTAACCAGCGGGGGTCATCCTACGAGCAGTACTTC.

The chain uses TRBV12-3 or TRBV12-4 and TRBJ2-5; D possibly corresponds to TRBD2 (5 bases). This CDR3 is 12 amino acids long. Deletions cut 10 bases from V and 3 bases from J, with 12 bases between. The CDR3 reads CATLDSEETQYF. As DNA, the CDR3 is TGTGCCACCCTGGACTCGGAAGAGACCCAGTACTTC.

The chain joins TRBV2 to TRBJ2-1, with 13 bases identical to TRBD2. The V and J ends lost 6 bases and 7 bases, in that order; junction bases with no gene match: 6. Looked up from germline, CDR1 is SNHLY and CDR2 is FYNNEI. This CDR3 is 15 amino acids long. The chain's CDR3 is CASRKGLAGINEQFF. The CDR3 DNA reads TGTGCCAGCAGGAAGGGACTAGCGGGGATTAATGAGCAGTTCTTC. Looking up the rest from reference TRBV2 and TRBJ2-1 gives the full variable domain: EPEVTQTPSHQVTQMGQEVILRCVPISNHLYFYWYRQILGQKVEFLVSFYNNEISEKSEIFDDQFSVERPDGSNFTLKIRSTKLEDSAMYFCASRKGLAGINEQFFGPGTRLTVL.

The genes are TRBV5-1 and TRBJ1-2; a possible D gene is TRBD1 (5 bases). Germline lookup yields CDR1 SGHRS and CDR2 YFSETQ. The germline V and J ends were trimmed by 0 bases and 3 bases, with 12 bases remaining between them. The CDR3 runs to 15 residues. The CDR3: CASSLAPGLDYGYTF. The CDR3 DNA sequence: TGCGCCAGCAGCTTGGCCCCAGGGCTAGACTATGGCTACACCTTC.

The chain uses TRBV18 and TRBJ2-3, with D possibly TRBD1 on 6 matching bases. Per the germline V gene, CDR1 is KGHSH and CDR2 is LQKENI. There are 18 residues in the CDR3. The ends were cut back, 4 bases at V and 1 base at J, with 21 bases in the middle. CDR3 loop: CASSRSQQGFGGTDTQYF. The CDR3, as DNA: TGTGCCAGCTCACGCTCACAACAGGGCTTTGGGGGCACAGATACGCAGTATTTT.

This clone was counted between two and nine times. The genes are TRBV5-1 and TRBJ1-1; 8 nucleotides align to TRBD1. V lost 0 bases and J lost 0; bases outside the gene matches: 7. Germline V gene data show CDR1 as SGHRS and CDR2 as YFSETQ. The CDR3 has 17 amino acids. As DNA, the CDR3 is TGCGCCAGCAGCTTGGGGTCAGGGGGCTCGATGAACACTGAAGCTTTCTTT. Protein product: CASSLGSGGSMNTEAFF.

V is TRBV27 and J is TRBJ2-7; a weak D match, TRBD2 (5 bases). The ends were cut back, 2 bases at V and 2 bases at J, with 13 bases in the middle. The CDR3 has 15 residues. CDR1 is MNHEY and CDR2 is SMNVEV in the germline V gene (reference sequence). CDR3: CASSLLFSGTYEQYF. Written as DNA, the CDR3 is TGTGCCAGCAGTTTACTTTTCTCGGGAACCTACGAGCAGTACTTC.

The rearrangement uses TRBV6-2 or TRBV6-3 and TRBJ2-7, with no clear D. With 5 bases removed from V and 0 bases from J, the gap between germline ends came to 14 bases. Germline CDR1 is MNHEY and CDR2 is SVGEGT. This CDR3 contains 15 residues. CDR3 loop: CASSILYWSSYEQYF. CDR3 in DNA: TGTGCCAGCAGTATCCTCTACTGGAGCTCCTACGAGCAGTACTTC.

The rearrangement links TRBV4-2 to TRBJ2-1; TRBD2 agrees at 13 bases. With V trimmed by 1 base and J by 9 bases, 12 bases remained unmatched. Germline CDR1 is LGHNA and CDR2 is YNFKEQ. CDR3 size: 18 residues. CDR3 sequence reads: CASSQVLSPTSGRGEQFF. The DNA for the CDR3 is TGTGCCAGCAGCCAAGTTTTGTCCCCTACTAGCGGGAGGGGTGAGCAGTTCTTC.

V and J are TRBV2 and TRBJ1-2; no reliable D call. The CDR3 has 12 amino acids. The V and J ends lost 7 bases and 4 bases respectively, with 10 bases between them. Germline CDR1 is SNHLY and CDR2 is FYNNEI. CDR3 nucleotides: TGTGCCAGCAAGCCGGACTCCTATGGCTACACCTTC. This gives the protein CASKPDSYGYTF.

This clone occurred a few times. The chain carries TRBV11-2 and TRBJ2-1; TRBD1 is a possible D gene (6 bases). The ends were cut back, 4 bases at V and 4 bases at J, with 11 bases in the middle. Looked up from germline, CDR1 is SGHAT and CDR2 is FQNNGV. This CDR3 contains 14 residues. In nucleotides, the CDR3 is TGTGCCAGCAGCTGGGTCACAGGGTACAATGAGCAGTTCTTC. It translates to CASSWVTGYNEQFF.